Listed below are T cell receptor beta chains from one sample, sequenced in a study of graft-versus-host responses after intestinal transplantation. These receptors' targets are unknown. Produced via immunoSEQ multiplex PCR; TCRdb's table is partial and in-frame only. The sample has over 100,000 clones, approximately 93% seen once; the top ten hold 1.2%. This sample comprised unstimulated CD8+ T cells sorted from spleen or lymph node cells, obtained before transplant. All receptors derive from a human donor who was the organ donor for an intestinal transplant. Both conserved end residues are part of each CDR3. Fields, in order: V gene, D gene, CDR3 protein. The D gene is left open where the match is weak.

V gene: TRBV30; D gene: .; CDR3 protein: CAWSSGTSNTEAFF
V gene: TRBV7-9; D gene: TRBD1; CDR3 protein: CASSRRGQDYEQYF
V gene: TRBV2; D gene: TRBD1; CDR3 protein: CASNPRGLSNEQFF
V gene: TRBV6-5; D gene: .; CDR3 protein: CASSAQGRNSYEQYF
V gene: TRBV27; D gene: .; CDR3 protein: CASSFLRGGYEQYF
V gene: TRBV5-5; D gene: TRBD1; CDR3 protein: CATHTGTGRGEQFF
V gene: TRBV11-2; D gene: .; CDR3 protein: CASSLATGVGETQYF
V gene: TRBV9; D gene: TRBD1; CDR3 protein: CASSSWTGRNYGYTF
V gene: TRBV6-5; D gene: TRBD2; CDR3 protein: CASAPSGSTDTQYF
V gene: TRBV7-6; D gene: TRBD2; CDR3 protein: CASSKIPRDYGGEQYF
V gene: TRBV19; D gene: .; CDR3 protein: CASRYSLQPQHF
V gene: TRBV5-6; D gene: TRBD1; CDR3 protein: CASSLEPQGARTEAFF
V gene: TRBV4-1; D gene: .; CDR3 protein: CASSPGVPFTDTQYF
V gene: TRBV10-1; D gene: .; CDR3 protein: CASRRTLNGYTF
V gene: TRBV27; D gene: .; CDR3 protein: CASAFGSSTNEQFF
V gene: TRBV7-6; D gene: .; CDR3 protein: CASSQLRETQYF
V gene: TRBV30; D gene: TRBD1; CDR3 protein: CAWSPGQGGEQYF
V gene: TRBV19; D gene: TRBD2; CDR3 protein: CASSLRTSGVVYNEQFF
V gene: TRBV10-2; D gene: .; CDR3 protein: CASNQIPTVYGYTF
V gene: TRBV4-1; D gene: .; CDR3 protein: CASSHLDSSYEQYF
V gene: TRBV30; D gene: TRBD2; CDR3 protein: CAWSSGRNNEQFF
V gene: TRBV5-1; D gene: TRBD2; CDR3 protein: CASSHKPSGKGTGELFF
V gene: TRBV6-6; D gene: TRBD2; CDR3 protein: CASSPGLASYEQYF
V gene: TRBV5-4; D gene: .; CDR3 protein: CASSLGGSESGANVLTF
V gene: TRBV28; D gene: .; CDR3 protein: CASSVIRQHRYEQYF
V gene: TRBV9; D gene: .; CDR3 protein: CASSVSIDGGLVPGELFF
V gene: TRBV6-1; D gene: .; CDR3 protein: CAITPWALAGELFF
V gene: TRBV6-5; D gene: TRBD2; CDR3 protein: CASSYSPSGRADTQYF
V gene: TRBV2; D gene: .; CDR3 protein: CASSSTVVSYEQYF
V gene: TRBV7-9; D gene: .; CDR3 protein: CASSPGAGRSLGYTF
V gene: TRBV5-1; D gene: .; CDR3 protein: CASVVYGIEDTGELFF
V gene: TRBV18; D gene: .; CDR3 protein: CASSRAVVKNGYTF
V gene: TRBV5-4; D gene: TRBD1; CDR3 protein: CASSFGGGQMNTEAFF
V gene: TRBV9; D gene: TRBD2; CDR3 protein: CASSPRGGRSDEQYF
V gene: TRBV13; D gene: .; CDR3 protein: CASSLGRGAGNTIYF
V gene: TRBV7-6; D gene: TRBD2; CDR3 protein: CASSLVQVSSGRTYEQYF
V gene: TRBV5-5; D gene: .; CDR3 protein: CASSLARGPTNEQYF
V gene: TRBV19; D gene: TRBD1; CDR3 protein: CASRPSGQLNEQYF